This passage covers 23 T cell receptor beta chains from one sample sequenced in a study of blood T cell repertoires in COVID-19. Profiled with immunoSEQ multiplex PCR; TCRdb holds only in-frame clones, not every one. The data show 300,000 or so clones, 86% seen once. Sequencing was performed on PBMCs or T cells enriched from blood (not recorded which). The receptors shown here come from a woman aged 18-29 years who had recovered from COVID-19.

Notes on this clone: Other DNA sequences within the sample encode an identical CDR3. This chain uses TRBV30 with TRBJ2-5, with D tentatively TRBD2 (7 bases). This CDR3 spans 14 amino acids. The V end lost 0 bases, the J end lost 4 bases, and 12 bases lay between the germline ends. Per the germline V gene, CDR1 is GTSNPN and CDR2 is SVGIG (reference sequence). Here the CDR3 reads CAWSVGGGGETQYF. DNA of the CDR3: TGTGCCTGGAGTGTTGGGGGAGGGGGAGAGACCCAGTACTTC. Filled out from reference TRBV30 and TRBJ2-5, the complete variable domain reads SQTIHQWPATLVQPVGSPLSLECTVEGTSNPNLYWYRQAAGRGLQLLFYSVGIGQISSEVPQNLSASRPQDRQFILSSKKLLLSDSGFYLCAWSVGGGGETQYFGPGTRLLVL.

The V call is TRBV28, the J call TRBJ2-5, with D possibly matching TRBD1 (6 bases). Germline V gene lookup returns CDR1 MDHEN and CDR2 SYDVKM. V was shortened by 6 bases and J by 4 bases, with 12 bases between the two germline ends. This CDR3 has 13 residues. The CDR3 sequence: CASRLQGGETQYF. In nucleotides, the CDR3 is TGTGCCAGCAGACTTCAAGGGGGAGAGACCCAGTACTTC.

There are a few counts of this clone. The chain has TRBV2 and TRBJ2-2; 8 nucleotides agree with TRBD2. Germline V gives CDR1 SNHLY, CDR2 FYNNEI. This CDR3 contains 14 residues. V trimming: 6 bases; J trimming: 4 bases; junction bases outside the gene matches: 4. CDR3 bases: TGTGCCAGCAGGAGCGGGAGTGGCACCGGGGAGCTGTTTTTT. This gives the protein CASRSGSGTGELFF.

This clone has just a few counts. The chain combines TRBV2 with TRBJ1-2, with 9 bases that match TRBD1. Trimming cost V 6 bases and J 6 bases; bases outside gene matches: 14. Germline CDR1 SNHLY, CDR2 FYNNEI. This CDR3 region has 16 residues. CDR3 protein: CASSYSTGTGFNGYTF. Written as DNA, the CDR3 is TGTGCCAGCAGCTACTCAACCGGGACAGGGTTTAATGGCTACACCTTC. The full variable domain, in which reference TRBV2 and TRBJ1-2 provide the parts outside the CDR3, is EPEVTQTPSHQVTQMGQEVILRCVPISNHLYFYWYRQILGQKVEFLVSFYNNEISEKSEIFDDQFSVERPDGSNFTLKIRSTKLEDSAMYFCASSYSTGTGFNGYTFGSGTRLTVV.

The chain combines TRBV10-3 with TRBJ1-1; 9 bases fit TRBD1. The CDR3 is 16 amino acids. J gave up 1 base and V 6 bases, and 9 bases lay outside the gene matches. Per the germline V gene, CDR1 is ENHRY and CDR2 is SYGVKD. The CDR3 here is CAISRTGARENTEAFF. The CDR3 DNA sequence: TGTGCCATCAGCAGGACAGGGGCCCGGGAGAACACTGAAGCTTTCTTT.

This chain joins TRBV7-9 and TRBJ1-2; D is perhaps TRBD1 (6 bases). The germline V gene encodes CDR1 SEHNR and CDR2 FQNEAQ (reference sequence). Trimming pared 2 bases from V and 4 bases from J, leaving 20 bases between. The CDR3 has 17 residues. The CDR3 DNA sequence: TGTGCCAGCAGCTTATCATTTTCAGCCGGGACATCCTATGGCTACACCTTC. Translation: CASSLSFSAGTSYGYTF.

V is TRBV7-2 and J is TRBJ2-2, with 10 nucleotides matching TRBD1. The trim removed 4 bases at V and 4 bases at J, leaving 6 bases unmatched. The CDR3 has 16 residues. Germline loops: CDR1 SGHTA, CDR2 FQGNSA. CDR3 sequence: CASSSLGQGFTGELFF. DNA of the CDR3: TGTGCCAGCAGCTCCCTGGGACAGGGGTTCACCGGGGAGCTGTTTTTT.

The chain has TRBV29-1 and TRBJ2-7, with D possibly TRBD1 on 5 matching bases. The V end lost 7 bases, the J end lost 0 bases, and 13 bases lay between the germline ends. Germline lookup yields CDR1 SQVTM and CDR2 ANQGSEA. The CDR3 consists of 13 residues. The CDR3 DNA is TGCAGCGCTACCGACAGCATCTCCTACGAGCAGTACTTC. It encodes CSATDSISYEQYF.

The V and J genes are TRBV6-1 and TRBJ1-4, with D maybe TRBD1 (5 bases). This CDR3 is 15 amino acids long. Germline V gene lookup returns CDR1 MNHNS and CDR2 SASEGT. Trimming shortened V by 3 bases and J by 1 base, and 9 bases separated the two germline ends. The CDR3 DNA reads TGTGCCAGCAGTGATTCGGGGGTAACTAATGAAAAACTGTTTTTT. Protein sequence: CASSDSGVTNEKLFF.

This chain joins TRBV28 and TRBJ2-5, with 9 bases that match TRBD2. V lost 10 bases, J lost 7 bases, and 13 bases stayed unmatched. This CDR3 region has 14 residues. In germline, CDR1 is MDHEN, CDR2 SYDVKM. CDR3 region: CATKTSGTLRTQYF. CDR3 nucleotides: TGTGCCACAAAGACTAGCGGCACGCTGCGGACCCAGTACTTC. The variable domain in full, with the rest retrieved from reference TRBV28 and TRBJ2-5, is DVKVTQSSRYLVKRTGEKVFLECVQDMDHENMFWYRQDPGLGLRLIYFSYDVKMKEKGDIPEGYSVSREKKERFSLILESASTNQTSMYLCATKTSGTLRTQYFGPGTRLLVL.

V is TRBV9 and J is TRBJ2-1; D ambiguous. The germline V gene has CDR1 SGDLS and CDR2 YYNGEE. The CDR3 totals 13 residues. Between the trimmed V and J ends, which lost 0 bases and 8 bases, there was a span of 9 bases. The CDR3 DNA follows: TGTGCCAGCAGCGTAGAACTACGGCATGAGCAGTTCTTC. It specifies CASSVELRHEQFF.

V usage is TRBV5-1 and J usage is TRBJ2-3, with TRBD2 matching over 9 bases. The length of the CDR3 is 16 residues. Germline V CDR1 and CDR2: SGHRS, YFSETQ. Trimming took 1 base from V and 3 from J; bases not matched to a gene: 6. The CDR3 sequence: CASSLRSSGVTDTQYF. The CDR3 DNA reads TGCGCCAGCAGCTTGCGGTCTAGCGGGGTAACAGATACGCAGTATTTT. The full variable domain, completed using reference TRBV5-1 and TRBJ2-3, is KAGVTQTPRYLIKTRGQQVTLSCSPISGHRSVSWYQQTPGQGLQFLFEYFSETQRNKGNFPGRFSGRQFSNSRSEMNVSTLELGDSALYLCASSLRSSGVTDTQYFGPGTRLTVL.

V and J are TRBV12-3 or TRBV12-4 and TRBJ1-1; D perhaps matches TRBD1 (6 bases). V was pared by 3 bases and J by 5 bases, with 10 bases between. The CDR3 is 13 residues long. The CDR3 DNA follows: TGTGCCAGCAGTTTCGGGACACGGACTGAAGCTTTCTTT. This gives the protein CASSFGTRTEAFF.

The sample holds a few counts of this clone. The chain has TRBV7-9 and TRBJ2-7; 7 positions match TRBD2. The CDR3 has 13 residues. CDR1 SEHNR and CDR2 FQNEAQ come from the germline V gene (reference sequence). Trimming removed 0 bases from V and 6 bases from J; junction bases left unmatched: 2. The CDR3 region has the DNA TGTGCCAGCAGCTTAGCGCGCGGGGGCGAGCAGTACTTC. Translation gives CASSLARGGEQYF.

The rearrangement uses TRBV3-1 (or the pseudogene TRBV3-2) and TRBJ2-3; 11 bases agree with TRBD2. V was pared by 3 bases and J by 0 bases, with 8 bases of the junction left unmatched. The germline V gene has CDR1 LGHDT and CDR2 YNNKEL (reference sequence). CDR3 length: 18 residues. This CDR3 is CASSQVLAGDASTDTQYF. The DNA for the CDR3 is TGTGCCAGCAGCCAGGTACTAGCGGGGGATGCTAGCACAGATACGCAGTATTTT.

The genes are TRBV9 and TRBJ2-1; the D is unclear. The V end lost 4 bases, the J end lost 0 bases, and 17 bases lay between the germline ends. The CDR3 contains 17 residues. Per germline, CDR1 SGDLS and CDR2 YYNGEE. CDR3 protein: CASSSRQLGSSYNEQFF. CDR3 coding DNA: TGTGCCAGCAGCTCGCGGCAGCTTGGAAGCTCCTACAATGAGCAGTTCTTC.

The CDR3 spells CASRPPPGMAGELFF. CDR3 nucleotides: TGTGCCAGCAGGCCTCCCCCGGGGATGGCCGGGGAGCTGTTTTTT. This chain joins TRBV5-8 and TRBJ2-2, with D maybe TRBD2 (5 bases). Germline V lookup: CDR1 SGHTS, CDR2 YDEGEE. The CDR3 consists of 15 residues. V gave up 5 bases and J gave up 6 bases, with 17 bases separating them.

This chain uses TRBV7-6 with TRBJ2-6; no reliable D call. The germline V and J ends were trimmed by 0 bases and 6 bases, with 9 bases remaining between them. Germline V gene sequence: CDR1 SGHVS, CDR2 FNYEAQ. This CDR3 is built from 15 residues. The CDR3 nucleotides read TGTGCCAGCAGCTTAGCCGCGGCAACGGCCAACGTCCTGACTTTC. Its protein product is CASSLAAATANVLTF.

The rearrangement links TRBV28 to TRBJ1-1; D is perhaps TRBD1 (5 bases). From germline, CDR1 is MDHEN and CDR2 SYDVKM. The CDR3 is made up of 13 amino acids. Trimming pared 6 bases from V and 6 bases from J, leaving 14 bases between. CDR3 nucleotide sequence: TGTGCCAGCAGCCCCGGGACTTTTGCTGAAGCTTTCTTT. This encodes CASSPGTFAEAFF.

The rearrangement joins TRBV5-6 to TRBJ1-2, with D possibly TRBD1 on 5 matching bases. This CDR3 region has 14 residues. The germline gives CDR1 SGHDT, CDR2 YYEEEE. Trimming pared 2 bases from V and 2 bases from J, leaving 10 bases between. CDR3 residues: CASSFSYRNYGYTF. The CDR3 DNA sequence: TGTGCCAGCAGCTTTTCTTACAGGAACTATGGCTACACCTTC.

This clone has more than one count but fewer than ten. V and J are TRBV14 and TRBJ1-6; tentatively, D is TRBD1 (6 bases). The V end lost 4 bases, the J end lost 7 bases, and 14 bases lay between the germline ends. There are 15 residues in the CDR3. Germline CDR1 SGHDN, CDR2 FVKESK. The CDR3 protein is CASSLIQGRNSPLHF. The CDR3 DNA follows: TGTGCCAGCAGCCTGATACAGGGTCGGAATTCACCCCTCCACTTT.

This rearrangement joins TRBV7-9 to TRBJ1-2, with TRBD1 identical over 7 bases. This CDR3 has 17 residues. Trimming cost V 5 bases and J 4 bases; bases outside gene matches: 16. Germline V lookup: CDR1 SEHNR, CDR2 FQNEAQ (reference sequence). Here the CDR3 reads CASSQQPGQANSYGYTF. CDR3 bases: TGTGCCAGCAGCCAACAGCCAGGACAGGCGAATTCCTATGGCTACACCTTC.

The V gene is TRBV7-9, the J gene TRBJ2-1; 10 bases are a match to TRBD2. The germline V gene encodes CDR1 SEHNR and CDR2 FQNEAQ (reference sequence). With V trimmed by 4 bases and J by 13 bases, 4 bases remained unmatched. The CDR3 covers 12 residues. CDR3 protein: CASSSLAGEQFF. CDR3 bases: TGTGCCAGCAGCTCGCTAGCGGGGGAACAGTTCTTC.